The rows below give T cell receptor beta chains drawn from one sample of a study of blood T cell repertoires in COVID-19. Sequencing was performed with immunoSEQ multiplex PCR; in TCRdb, only in-frame clones are kept and a portion is missing. The sample contains a few hundred thousand clones, 88% of which appear only once. Sequencing used peripheral blood. These receptors came from a man aged 18 to 29 with active or convalescent COVID-19. Each CDR3 is given with its conserved first and last residue. D genes are given only for firm matches. Size is stated for part of the rows, as once, few or many counts, or as a class when the clone is expanded.

d_gene,j_gene,v_gene,abundance,CDR3aa,CDR3nt
TRBD2,TRBJ2-3,TRBV12-5,.,CASGPPLAGESTDTQYF,TGTGCTAGTGGTCCGCCCCTAGCGGGGGAAAGCACAGATACGCAGTATTTT
TRBD2,TRBJ2-7,TRBV7-8,.,CASSLVPSGGVYEQYF,TGTGCCAGCAGCTTAGTCCCTAGCGGGGGGGTATACGAGCAGTACTTC
TRBD2,TRBJ2-3,TRBV4-1,.,CASSRSGGIGTDTQYF,TGCGCCAGCAGCCGTAGCGGGGGGATTGGCACAGATACGCAGTATTTT
TRBD2,TRBJ2-3,TRBV7-9,.,CASSSNPGGSTDTQYF,TGTGCCAGCTCCTCCAATCCGGGGGGGAGCACAGATACGCAGTATTTT
TRBD2,TRBJ2-2,TRBV7-2,.,CASSSPSGGNTGELFF,TGTGCCAGCAGCTCCCCTAGCGGGGGGAACACCGGGGAGCTGTTTTTT
.,TRBJ2-2,TRBV20-1,.,CSASRPGLSGELFF,TGCAGTGCTAGTAGGCCAGGGTTGAGCGGGGAGCTGTTTTTT
TRBD2,TRBJ2-6,TRBV5-1,.,CASSLELAGGPGANVLTF,TGCGCCAGCAGCTTGGAACTAGCGGGGGGGCCTGGGGCCAACGTCCTGACTTTC
TRBD2,TRBJ2-7,TRBV29-1,.,CSAARDLGGKEQYF,TGCAGCGCCGCCCGGGACCTCGGGGGGAAAGAGCAGTACTTC
TRBD1,TRBJ1-2,TRBV4-2,.,CASSQDRGQGTNYGYTF,TGTGCCAGCAGCCAAGACCGGGGACAGGGGACAAACTATGGCTACACCTTC
.,TRBJ1-2,TRBV7-9,.,CASSATPDRNYGYTF,TGTGCCAGCAGCGCTACCCCCGACAGGAACTATGGCTACACCTTC
.,TRBJ2-3,TRBV12-2,.,CASRTRGGGPWDTQYF,TGTGCAAGTCGCACCCGCGGCGGGGGGCCCTGGGATACGCAGTATTTT
TRBD1,TRBJ2-7,TRBV5-6,.,CASSWWDRGLDEQYF,TGTGCCAGCAGCTGGTGGGACAGGGGGCTCGACGAGCAGTACTTC
TRBD1,TRBJ2-3,TRBV9,.,CASSPRTGDVADTQYF,TGTGCCAGCAGCCCGAGGACAGGGGATGTAGCGGATACGCAGTATTTT
TRBD2,TRBJ2-3,TRBV29-1,.,CSVHPRGGTDTQYF,TGCAGCGTCCACCCACGGGGGGGAACAGATACGCAGTATTTT
.,TRBJ2-1,TRBV2,.,CASSEVPTGSLKFF,TGTGCCAGCAGTGAAGTCCCCACAGGGTCGCTAAAGTTCTTC
TRBD1,TRBJ1-2,TRBV27,.,CASSPTGMGYGYTF,TGTGCCAGCAGTCCGACAGGGATGGGCTATGGCTACACCTTC
.,TRBJ1-2,TRBV5-1,.,CASSLKVRWRASHGYTF,TGCGCCAGCAGCTTGAAGGTCCGCTGGAGGGCGTCCCATGGCTACACCTTC
.,TRBJ1-1,TRBV4-3,once,CASSPGKVGNTEAFF,TGCGCCAGCAGCCCAGGGAAAGTAGGCAACACTGAAGCTTTCTTT
TRBD2,TRBJ2-2,TRBV9,.,CASSHKPGLAGTGELFF,TGTGCCAGCAGCCATAAACCGGGACTAGCGGGGACCGGGGAGCTGTTTTTT
.,TRBJ1-4,TRBV5-1,.,CASSLSLLATNEKLFF,TGCGCCAGCAGCCTAAGTTTATTAGCAACTAATGAAAAACTGTTTTTT
TRBD1,TRBJ2-5,TRBV3-1/TRBV3-2,.,CASSQGGPGGTETQYF,TGTGCCAGCAGCCAAGGAGGCCCAGGGGGTACTGAGACCCAGTACTTC
.,TRBJ1-3,TRBV7-6,.,CASLDEGGYSGNTIYF,TGTGCCTCACTGGACGAGGGTGGATACTCTGGAAACACCATATATTTT
.,TRBJ2-7,TRBV18,.,CASSPRDNKAYEQYF,TGTGCCAGCTCACCACGGGACAATAAAGCCTACGAGCAGTACTTC
TRBD1,TRBJ1-1,TRBV7-9,once,CASSFGTGGDTEAFF,TGTGCCAGCAGCTTCGGGACAGGGGGGGATACTGAAGCTTTCTTT
TRBD1,TRBJ1-2,TRBV11-3,many,CASSLTNPTGGNYGYTF,TGTGCCAGCAGCTTAACAAATCCGACAGGGGGGAACTATGGCTACACCTTC
TRBD2,TRBJ2-1,TRBV25-1,.,CASSSAGGQNEQFF,TGTGCCAGCAGTTCGGCGGGGGGCCAGAATGAGCAGTTCTTC
.,TRBJ1-6,TRBV6-1,.,CASSDLASSYNSPLHF,TGTGCCAGCAGTGATTTAGCGAGCTCCTATAATTCACCCCTCCACTTT
TRBD1,TRBJ1-6,TRBV4-2,.,CASSQVRQGDSPLHF,TGTGCCAGCAGCCAAGTTCGTCAGGGGGATTCACCCCTCCACTTT
.,TRBJ2-7,TRBV5-6,once,CASSLVYRSWEQYF,TGTGCCAGCAGCTTGGTGTACAGGAGCTGGGAGCAGTACTTC
.,TRBJ2-1,TRBV5-8,few,CASSLVLARVVPYNEQFF,TGTGCCAGCAGCTTGGTCTTAGCGCGGGTCGTTCCCTACAATGAGCAGTTCTTC
TRBD1,TRBJ2-1,TRBV10-3,.,CAARQPGGNEQFF,TGTGCCGCAAGACAGCCAGGGGGCAATGAGCAGTTCTTC
.,TRBJ2-2,TRBV3-1/TRBV3-2,few,CASSQAGLRGKATGELFF,TGTGCCAGCAGCCAAGCGGGACTTAGGGGTAAAGCCACCGGGGAGCTGTTTTTT